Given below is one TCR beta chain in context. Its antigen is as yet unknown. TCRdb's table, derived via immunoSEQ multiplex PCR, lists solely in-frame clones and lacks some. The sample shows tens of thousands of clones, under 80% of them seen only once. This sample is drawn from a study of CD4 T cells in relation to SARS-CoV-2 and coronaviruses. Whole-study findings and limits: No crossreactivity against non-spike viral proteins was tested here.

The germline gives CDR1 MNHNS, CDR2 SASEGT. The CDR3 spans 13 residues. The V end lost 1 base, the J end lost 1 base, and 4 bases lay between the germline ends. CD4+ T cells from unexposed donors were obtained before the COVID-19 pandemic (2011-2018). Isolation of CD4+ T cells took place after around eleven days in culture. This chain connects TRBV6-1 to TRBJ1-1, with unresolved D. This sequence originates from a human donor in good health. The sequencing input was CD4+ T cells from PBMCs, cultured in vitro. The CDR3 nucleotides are TGTGCCAGCAGTGAAGACCCGAACACTGAAGCTTTCTTT. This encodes CASSEDPNTEAFF.